This entry describes one TCR beta chain. Its antigen is not yet known. No base qualities exist here, and no much larger clone lies one base off it. This specimen comes from a study of response to subunit inactivated influenza vaccine listed by TCRdb under 2018. In terms of the full investigation: To follow how T cells responded to a trivalent subunit inactivated influenza vaccine, the researchers relied on deep quantitative profiling of the T cell receptor repertoire.

V loses 0 bases, J loses 7 bases, and the germline ends lie 9 bases apart. CDR1 and CDR2, looked up from the germline V gene, are MNHEY and SVGAGI. Inclusive of the bounding cysteine and phenylalanine, the CDR3 is 14 residues long. Solely the CDR3 DNA is kept, with 42 bases framed from the first base. The library was obtained by RT-PCR. The listed sequencing device is Illumina HiSeq 2500. TCRdb passed the public sequencing reads through fastp at Q25 and MiXCR, retaining productive beta sequences. CDR3 protein sequences are deduplicated, and each keeps its most common genes and DNA. Across this sample there are hundreds of thousands of distinct CDR3 sequences, with about 7.6% seen only once. 10% to 15% of the sample comes from the top ten. On the study overall, not on this receptor specifically: It was suggested by the authors that each seasonal influenza vaccination may recruit only a limited number of new T cells.

This chain joins TRBV6-5 to TRBJ1-4; too little of a D gene remains to name it. This TCR derives from a man between 50 and 75 years old who received an inactivated influenza vaccine. Donor details come from another sample of the same person, matched by shared clones. The sequenced sample was PBMCs from blood, obtained less than 25 months after vaccination. The sequenced DNA is TGTGCCAGCAGTTACTCGGGTAGACGTGAAAAACTGTTTTTT. The resulting protein is CASSYSGRREKLFF.